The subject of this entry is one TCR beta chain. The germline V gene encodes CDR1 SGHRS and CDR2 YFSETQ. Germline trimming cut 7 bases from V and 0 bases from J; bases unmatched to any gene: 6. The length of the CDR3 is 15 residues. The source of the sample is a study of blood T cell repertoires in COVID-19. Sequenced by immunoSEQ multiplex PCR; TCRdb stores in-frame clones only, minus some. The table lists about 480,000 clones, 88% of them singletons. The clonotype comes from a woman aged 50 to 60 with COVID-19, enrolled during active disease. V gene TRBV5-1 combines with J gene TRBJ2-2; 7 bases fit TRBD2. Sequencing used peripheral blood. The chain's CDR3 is CASVLGGANTGELFF. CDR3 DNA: TGCGCCAGCGTGCTGGGGGGGGCGAACACCGGGGAGCTGTTTTTT.